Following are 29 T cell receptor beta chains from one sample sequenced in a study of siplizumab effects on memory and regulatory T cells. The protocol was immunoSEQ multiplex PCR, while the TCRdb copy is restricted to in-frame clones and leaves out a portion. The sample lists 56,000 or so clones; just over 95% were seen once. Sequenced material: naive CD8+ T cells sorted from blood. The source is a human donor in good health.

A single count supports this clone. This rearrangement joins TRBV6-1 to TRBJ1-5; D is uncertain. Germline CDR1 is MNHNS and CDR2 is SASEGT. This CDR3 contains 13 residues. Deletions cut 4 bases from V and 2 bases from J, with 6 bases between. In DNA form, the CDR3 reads TGTGCCAGCAGTGTCAATCGCAATCAGCCCCAGCATTTT. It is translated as CASSVNRNQPQHF.

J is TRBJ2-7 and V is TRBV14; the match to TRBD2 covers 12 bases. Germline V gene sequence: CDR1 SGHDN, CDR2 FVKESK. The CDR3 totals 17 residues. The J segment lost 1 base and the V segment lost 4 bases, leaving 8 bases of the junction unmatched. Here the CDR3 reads CASSPTSGRGRSYEQYF. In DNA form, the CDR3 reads TGTGCCAGCAGCCCGACTAGCGGGAGAGGAAGGTCCTACGAGCAGTACTTC. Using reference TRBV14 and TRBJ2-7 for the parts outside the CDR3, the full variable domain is EAGVTQFPSHSVIEKGQTVTLRCDPISGHDNLYWYRRVMGKEIKFLLHFVKESKQDESGMPNNRFLAERTGGTYSTLKVQPAELEDSGVYFCASSPTSGRGRSYEQYFGPGTRLTVT.

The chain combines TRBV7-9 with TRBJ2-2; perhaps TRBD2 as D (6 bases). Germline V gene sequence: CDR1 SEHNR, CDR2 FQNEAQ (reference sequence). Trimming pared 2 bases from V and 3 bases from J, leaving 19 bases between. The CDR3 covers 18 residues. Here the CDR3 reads CASSLPRAGLLDTGELFF. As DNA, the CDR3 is TGTGCCAGCAGCTTACCTCGAGCGGGTCTCCTCGACACCGGGGAGCTGTTTTTT.

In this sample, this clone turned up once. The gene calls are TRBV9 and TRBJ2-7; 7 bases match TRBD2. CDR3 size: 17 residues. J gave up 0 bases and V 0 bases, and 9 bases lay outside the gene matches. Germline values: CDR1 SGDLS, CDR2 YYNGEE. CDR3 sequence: CASSVDPAGLSSYEQYF. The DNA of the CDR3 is TGTGCCAGCAGCGTAGACCCAGCGGGATTAAGCTCCTACGAGCAGTACTTC.

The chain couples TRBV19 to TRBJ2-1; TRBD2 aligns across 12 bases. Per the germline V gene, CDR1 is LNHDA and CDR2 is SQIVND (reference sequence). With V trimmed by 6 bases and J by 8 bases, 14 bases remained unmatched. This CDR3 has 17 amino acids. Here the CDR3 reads CASSHPLLAGGEDEQFF. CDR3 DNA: TGTGCCAGTAGCCACCCCCTACTAGCGGGAGGAGAGGATGAGCAGTTCTTC.

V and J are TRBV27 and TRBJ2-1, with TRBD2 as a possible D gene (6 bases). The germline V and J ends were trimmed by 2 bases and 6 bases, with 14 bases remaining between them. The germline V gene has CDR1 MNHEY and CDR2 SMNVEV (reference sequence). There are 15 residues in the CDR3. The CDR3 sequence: CASSLGTPPGNEQFF. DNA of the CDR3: TGTGCCAGCAGTTTAGGGACTCCCCCTGGCAATGAGCAGTTCTTC.

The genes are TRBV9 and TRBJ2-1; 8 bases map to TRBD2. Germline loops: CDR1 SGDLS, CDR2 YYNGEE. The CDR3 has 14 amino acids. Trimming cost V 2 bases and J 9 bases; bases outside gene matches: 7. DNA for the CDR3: TGTGCCAGCAGCGTTAGCGGGATGGCTATTGAGCAGTTCTTC. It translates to CASSVSGMAIEQFF.

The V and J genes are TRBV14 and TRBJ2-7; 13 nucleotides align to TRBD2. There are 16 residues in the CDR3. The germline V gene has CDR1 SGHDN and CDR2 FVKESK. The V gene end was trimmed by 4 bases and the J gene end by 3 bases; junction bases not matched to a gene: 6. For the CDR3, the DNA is TGTGCCAGCAGCCCCAGGACTAGCGGGAGTATCTACGAGCAGTACTTC. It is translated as CASSPRTSGSIYEQYF.

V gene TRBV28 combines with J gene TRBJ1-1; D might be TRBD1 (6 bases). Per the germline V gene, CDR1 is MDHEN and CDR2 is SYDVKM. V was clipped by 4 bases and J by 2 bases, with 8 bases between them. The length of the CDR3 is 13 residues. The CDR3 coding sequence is TGTGCCAGCAGTTGGGACACCAACACTGAAGCTTTCTTT. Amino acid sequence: CASSWDTNTEAFF.

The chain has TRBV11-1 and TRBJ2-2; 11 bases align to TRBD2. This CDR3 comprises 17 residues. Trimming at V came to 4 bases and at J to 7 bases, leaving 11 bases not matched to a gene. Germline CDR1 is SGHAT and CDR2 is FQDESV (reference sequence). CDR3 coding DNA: TGTGCCAGCAGCTCCATAGCGGGAGGGCGGAGGATCGGGGAGCTGTTTTTT. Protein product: CASSSIAGGRRIGELFF.

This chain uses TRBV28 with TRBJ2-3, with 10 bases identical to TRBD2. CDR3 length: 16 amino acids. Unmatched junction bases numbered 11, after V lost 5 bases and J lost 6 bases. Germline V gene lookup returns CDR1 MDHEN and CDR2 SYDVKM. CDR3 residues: CASSPGVLAGRDTQYF. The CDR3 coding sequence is TGTGCCAGCAGTCCCGGAGTACTAGCGGGGAGGGATACGCAGTATTTT.

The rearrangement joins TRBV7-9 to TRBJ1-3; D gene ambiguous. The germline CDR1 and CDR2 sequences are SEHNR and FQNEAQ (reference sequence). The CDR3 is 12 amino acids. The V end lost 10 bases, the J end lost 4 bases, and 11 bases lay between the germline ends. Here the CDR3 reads CATATGGNTIYF. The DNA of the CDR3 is TGTGCCACGGCGACTGGGGGAAACACCATATATTTT.

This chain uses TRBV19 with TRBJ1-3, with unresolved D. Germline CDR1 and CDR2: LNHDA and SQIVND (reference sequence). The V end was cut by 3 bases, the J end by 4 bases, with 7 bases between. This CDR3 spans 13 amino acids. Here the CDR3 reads CASSMWSGNTIYF. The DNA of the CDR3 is TGTGCCAGTAGTATGTGGTCGGGAAACACCATATATTTT.

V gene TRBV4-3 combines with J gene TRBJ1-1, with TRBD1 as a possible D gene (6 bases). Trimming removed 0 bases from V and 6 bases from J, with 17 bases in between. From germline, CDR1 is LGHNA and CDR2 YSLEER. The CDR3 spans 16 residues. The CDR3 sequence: CASSQEDQTGSAEAFF. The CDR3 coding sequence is TGCGCCAGCAGCCAAGAAGACCAGACAGGAAGCGCTGAAGCTTTCTTT.

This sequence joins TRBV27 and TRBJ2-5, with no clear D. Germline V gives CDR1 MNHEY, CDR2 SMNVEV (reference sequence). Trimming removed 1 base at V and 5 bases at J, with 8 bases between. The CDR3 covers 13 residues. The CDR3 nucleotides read TGTGCCAGCAGTTTATTCGGTTGGGAGACCCAGTACTTC. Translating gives CASSLFGWETQYF.

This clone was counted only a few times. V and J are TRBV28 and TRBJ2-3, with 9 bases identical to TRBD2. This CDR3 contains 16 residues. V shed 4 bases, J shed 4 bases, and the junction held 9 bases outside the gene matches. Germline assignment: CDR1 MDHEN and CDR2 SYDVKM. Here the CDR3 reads CASSSISGRSADTQYF. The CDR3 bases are TGTGCCAGCAGTTCCATTAGCGGGAGATCCGCAGATACGCAGTATTTT.

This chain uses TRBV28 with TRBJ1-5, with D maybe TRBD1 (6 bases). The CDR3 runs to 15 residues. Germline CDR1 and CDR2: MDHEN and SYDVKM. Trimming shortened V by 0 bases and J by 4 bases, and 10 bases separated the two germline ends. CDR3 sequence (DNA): TGTGCCAGCAGTTTATGGGGGGCAGATAATCAGCCCCAGCATTTT. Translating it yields CASSLWGADNQPQHF.

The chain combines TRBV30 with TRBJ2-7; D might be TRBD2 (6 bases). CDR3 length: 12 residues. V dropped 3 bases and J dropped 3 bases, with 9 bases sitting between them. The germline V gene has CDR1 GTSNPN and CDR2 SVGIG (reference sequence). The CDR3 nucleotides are TGTGCCTGGAGCGGGAGAAGCTACGAGCAGTACTTC. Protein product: CAWSGRSYEQYF. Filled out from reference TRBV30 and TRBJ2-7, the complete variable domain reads SQTIHQWPATLVQPVGSPLSLECTVEGTSNPNLYWYRQAAGRGLQLLFYSVGIGQISSEVPQNLSASRPQDRQFILSSKKLLLSDSGFYLCAWSGRSYEQYFGPGTRLTVT.

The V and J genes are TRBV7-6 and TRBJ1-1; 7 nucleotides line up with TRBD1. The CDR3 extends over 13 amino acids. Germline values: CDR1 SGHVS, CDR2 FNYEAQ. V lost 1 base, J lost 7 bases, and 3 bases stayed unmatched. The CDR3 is CASSLDWDSEAFF. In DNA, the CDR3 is TGTGCCAGCAGCTTAGATTGGGACAGTGAAGCTTTCTTT.

CDR3 sequence: CATTPGADYNEQFF. The CDR3 region has the DNA TGTGCCACCACCCCCGGCGCGGATTACAATGAGCAGTTCTTC. The chain carries TRBV15 and TRBJ2-1; D is unclear. CDR1 and CDR2 (germline): LNHNV, YYDKDF (reference sequence). The CDR3 sequence is 14 residues long. The ends were cut back, 7 bases at V and 4 bases at J, with 14 bases in the middle.

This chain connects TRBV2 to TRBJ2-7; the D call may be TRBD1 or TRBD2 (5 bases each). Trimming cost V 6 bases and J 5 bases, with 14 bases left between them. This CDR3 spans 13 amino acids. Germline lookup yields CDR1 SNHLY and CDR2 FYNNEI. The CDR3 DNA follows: TGTGCCAGCAGGGGGACCCCCCGGGACGAGCAGTACTTC. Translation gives CASRGTPRDEQYF. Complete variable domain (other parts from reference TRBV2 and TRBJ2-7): EPEVTQTPSHQVTQMGQEVILRCVPISNHLYFYWYRQILGQKVEFLVSFYNNEISEKSEIFDDQFSVERPDGSNFTLKIRSTKLEDSAMYFCASRGTPRDEQYFGPGTRLTVT.

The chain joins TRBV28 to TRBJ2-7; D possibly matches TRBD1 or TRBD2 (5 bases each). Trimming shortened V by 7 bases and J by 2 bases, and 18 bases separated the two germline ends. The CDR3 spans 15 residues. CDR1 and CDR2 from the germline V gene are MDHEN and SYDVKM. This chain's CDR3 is CASTRALGATYEQYF. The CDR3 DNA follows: TGTGCCAGCACCCGTGCCCTCGGGGCCACCTACGAGCAGTACTTC.

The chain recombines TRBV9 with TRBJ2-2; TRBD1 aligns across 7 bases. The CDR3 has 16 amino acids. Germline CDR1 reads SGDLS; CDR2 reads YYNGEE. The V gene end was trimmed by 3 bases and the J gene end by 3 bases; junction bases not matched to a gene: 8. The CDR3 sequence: CASSEDFQGDTGELFF. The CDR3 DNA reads TGTGCCAGCAGCGAAGACTTCCAGGGGGACACCGGGGAGCTGTTTTTT. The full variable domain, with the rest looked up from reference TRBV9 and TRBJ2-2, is DSGVTQTPKHLITATGQRVTLRCSPRSGDLSVYWYQQSLDQGLQFLIQYYNGEERAKGNILERFSAQQFPDLHSELNLSSLELGDSALYFCASSEDFQGDTGELFFGEGSRLTVL.

CDR3 in amino acids: CASSEEQGHGETQYF. DNA of the CDR3: TGCGCCAGCAGCGAAGAACAGGGTCACGGGGAGACCCAGTACTTC. This chain connects TRBV5-1 to TRBJ2-5; D possibly corresponds to TRBD1 (6 bases). The V gene lost 4 bases and the J gene lost 5 bases, with 18 bases spanning the gap. Germline CDR1 is SGHRS and CDR2 is YFSETQ. This CDR3 contains 15 residues. Full variable domain (outside the CDR3, taken from reference TRBV5-1 and TRBJ2-5): KAGVTQTPRYLIKTRGQQVTLSCSPISGHRSVSWYQQTPGQGLQFLFEYFSETQRNKGNFPGRFSGRQFSNSRSEMNVSTLELGDSALYLCASSEEQGHGETQYFGPGTRLLVL.

CDR3 sequence reads: CASSPGGGSEQYF. The CDR3, as DNA: TGTGCCAGCAGTCCCGGAGGGGGATCCGAGCAGTACTTC. The V call is TRBV6-6, the J call TRBJ2-7; D is tentatively TRBD1 or TRBD2 (6 bases each). Looked up from germline, CDR1 is MNHNY and CDR2 is SVGAGI (reference sequence). V lost 5 bases and J lost 6, with 14 bases in between. CDR3 length equals 13 residues.

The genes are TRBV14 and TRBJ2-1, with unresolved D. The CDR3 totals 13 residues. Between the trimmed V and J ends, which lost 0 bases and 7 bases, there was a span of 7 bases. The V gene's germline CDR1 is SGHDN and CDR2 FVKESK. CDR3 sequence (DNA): TGTGCCAGCAGCCAAGAGTGGTGGAATGAGCAGTTCTTC. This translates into CASSQEWWNEQFF. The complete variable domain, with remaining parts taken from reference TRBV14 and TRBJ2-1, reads EAGVTQFPSHSVIEKGQTVTLRCDPISGHDNLYWYRRVMGKEIKFLLHFVKESKQDESGMPNNRFLAERTGGTYSTLKVQPAELEDSGVYFCASSQEWWNEQFFGPGTRLTVL.

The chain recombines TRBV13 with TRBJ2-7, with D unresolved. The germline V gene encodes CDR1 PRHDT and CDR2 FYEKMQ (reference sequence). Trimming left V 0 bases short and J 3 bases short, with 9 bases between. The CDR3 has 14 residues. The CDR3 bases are TGTGCCAGCAGCTTAGGGGCAGCATTCTACGAGCAGTACTTC. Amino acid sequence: CASSLGAAFYEQYF.

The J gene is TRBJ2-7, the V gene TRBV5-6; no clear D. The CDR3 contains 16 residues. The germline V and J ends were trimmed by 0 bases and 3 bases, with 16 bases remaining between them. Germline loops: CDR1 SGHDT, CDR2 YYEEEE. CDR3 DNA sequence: TGTGCCAGCAGCTTGGCGTCGGGCCTGTCGGTCTACGAGCAGTACTTC. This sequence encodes CASSLASGLSVYEQYF.

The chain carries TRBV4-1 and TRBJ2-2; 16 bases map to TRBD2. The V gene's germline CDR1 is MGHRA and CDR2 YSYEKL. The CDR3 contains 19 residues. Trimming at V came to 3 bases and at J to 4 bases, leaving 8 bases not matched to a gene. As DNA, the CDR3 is TGCGCCAGCAGCCAGGGGACTAGCGGGAGGGCCCCACTCACCGGGGAGCTGTTTTTT. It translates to CASSQGTSGRAPLTGELFF.